The 10 T cell receptor beta chains given below trace back to one sample, sequenced in a study of blood T cells in healthy people across ages. For the second PCR, which ran for about 6 to 11 cycles, a sample-barcoded 5' primer and a J-beta primer mix were used. TCRdb ran MiXCR on the 5' RACE reads and lists one entry per CDR3 protein. The data hold roughly 860,000 distinct CDR3 sequences, with approximately 65% observed a single time. Source material: blood. The receptor set was obtained from a man under 40 in good health.

This clonotype was counted between two and nine times. The gene calls are TRBV7-2 and TRBJ2-3; 13 nucleotides align to TRBD2. The CDR3 is 16 residues long. Trimming removed 6 bases from V and 2 bases from J; junction bases left unmatched: 5. Germline values: CDR1 SGHTA, CDR2 FQGNSA. DNA of the CDR3: TGTGCCAGCAGTTGGACTAGCGGGGGCTTCACAGATACGCAGTATTTT. As protein: CASSWTSGGFTDTQYF.

This chain joins TRBV13 and TRBJ1-2, with D hard to call. The V end was cut by 0 bases, the J end by 6 bases, with 17 bases between. There are 16 residues in the CDR3. The V gene's germline CDR1 is PRHDT and CDR2 FYEKMQ (reference sequence). The CDR3 DNA sequence: TGTGCCAGCAGCTTAGGCCGGGCCAGAAGAAATAATGGCTACACCTTC. It yields the protein CASSLGRARRNNGYTF.

J is TRBJ2-4 and V is TRBV11-2, with 8 bases that match TRBD1. Matching the DNA end better, TRBJ2-7 makes the J call doubtful. In germline, CDR1 is SGHAT, CDR2 FQNNGV. The CDR3 totals 14 residues. CDR3: CASSRDRSPYEQYF. CDR3 DNA: TGTGCCAGCAGCCGGGACAGGTCCCCCTACGAGCAGTACTTC.

The rearrangement links TRBV5-1 to TRBJ2-1; D might be TRBD2 (6 bases). Germline V gene data show CDR1 as SGHRS and CDR2 as YFSETQ. V lost 0 bases to trimming and J lost 10 bases, with 11 bases between them. The CDR3 extends over 13 amino acids. The CDR3 DNA reads TGCGCCAGCAGCTTGGCCGGGGCGGGGGAGCAGTTCTTC. Amino acid sequence: CASSLAGAGEQFF.

This chain joins TRBV20-1 and TRBJ2-4, with D perhaps being TRBD1 or TRBD2 (6 bases each). CDR3 size: 12 residues. Germline loops: CDR1 DFQATT, CDR2 SNEGSKA (reference sequence). The V end was cut by 3 bases, the J end by 13 bases, with 16 bases between. The CDR3 sequence: CSARAGGTQQYF. In nucleotides, the CDR3 is TGCAGTGCTAGGGCGGGCGGGACACAGCAGTACTTC.

This clonotype was seen a handful of times. CDR3 loop: CASRPGTTTDTQYF. Here the CDR3 DNA reads TGTGCCAGCAGGCCCGGGACTACCACAGATACGCAGTATTTT. The chain has TRBV6-1 and TRBJ2-3; TRBD2 matches 7 bases. V shed 6 bases, J shed 2 bases, and the junction held 5 bases outside the gene matches. Germline lookup yields CDR1 MNHNS and CDR2 SASEGT. The CDR3 has 14 residues.

This chain uses TRBV4-2 with TRBJ1-1; D gene uncertain. The germline V gene encodes CDR1 LGHNA and CDR2 YNFKEQ. CDR3 size: 12 residues. Trimming cost V 7 bases and J 7 bases, with 13 bases left between them. The CDR3 nucleotides read TGTGCCAGCACTTCGCCTTCCCTTGAAGCTTTCTTT. It yields the protein CASTSPSLEAFF.

Notes on this clonotype: A clone one base away is much larger, so this may be a read error. The V and J genes are TRBV5-6 and TRBJ2-1; D call uncertain. With the DNA end fitting TRBJ2-7 better, the J assignment may be wrong. The CDR3 is 11 amino acids. Germline V CDR1 and CDR2: SGHDT, YYEEEE. For the CDR3, the DNA is TGTGCCAGCAGCACAATCTACGAGCAGTACTTC. It encodes CASSTIYEQYF.

The chain combines TRBV20-1 with TRBJ1-4; a weak D match, TRBD1 (5 bases). V lost 1 base, J lost 4 bases, and 10 bases lay in between. Germline V CDR1 and CDR2: DFQATT, SNEGSKA (reference sequence). The CDR3 is 14 amino acids. CDR3 sequence reads: CSARVGDFNEKLFF. In nucleotides, the CDR3 is TGCAGTGCTAGAGTAGGGGACTTTAATGAAAAACTGTTTTTT.

The chain links TRBV12-3 or TRBV12-4 to TRBJ1-1, with D uncertain. The CDR3 length is 13 residues. The V end lost 1 base, the J end lost 4 bases, and 7 bases lay between the germline ends. The CDR3 loop is CASSLVQSTEAFF. The CDR3 DNA is TGTGCCAGCAGTTTAGTGCAGAGCACTGAAGCTTTCTTT.